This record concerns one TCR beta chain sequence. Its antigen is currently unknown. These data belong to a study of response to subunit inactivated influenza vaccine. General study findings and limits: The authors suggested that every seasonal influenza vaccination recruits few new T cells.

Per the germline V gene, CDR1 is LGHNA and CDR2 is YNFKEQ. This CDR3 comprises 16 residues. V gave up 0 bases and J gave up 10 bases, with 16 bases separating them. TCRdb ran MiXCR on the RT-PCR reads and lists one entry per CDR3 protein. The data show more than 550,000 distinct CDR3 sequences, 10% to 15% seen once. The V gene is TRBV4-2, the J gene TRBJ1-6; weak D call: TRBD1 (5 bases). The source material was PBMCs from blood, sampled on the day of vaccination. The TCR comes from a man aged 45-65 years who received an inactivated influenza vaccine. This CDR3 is CASSQDPRASWSPLHF. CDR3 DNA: TGTGCCAGCAGCCAAGATCCCAGGGCGAGTTGGTCACCCCTCCACTTT.